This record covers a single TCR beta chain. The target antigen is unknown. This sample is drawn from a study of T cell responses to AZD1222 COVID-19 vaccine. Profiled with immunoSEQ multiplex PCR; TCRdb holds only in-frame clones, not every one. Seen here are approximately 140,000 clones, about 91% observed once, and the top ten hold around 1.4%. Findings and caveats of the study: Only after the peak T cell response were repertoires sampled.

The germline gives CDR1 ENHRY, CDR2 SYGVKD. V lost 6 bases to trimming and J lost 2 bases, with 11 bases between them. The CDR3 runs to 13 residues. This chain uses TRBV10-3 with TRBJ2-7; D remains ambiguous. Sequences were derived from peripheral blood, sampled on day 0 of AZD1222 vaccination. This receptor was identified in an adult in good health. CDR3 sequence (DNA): TGTGCCATCAGACCGGGTGGGGCCTACGAGCAGTACTTC. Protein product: CAIRPGGAYEQYF.